This T cell receptor beta chain was documented in a study of identical twins. Template switching supplied a universal primer site; unique molecular identifiers were carried on the cDNA. TCRdb independently ran MiXCR on the 5' RACE reads; one entry per CDR3 protein. The sample contains over 250,000 distinct CDR3 sequences, 7.5% to 9.5% of which appear only once. On this clonotype: Its antigen remains unknown.

The CDR3 sequence is 12 residues long. CDR1 and CDR2 (germline): MGHDK, SYGVNS. Trimming stripped 5 bases from V and 5 bases from J, with 9 bases between. Whole-study findings and limits: A partial confounding effect on zero-insertion analyses could come from invariant MAIT and iNKT cells. Beta out-of-frame sequences showed weaker excess sharing between twins.

These sequences were also reported in another study, on yellow fever vaccine responses in identical twins.

The sequencing input was CD8+ T cells sorted from blood. The sequence was obtained from a woman in her late teens or twenties in good health. The rearrangement joins TRBV25-1 to TRBJ1-2; D unresolved. CDR3 coding DNA: TGTGCCAGCAGTTTTACCGATTATGGCTACACCTTC. Amino acid sequence: CASSFTDYGYTF.